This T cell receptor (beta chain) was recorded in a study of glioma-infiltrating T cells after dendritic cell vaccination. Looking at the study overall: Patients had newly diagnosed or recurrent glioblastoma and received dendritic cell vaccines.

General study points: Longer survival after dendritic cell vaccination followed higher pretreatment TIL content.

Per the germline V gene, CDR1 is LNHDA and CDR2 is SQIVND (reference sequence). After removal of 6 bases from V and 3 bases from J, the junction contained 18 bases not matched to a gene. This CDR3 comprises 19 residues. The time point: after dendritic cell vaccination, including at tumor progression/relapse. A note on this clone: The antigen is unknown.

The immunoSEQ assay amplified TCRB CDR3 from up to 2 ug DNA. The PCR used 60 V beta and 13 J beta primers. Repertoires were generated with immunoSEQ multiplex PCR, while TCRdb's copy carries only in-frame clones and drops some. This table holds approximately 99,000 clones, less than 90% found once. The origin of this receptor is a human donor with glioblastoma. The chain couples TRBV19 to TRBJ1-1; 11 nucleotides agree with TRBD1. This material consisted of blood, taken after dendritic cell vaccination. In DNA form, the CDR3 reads TGTGCCAGTAGCCCTAACCGGGAACGGGACAGGGGGACGCACACTGAAGCTTTCTTT. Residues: CASSPNRERDRGTHTEAFF.